The 8 T cell receptor beta chains presented below share a single source sample, sequenced in a study of radiotherapy plus CTLA-4 blockade in lung cancer. This table comes from immunoSEQ multiplex PCR, and its TCRdb copy is limited to in-frame clones, with some not included. The sample consists of about 80,000 clones, about 90% of them appearing once. Sequencing used peripheral blood, obtained from a patient treated with radiotherapy plus ipilimumab. The receptors stem from a human donor with non-small cell lung cancer who had a partial response to radiotherapy plus ipilimumab.

J is TRBJ1-6 and V is TRBV25-1, with 9 bases fitting TRBD1. The CDR3 spans 16 residues. J lost 5 bases, V lost 1 base, and 3 bases had no gene match. Germline CDR1 reads MGHDK; CDR2 reads SYGVNS. This CDR3 is CASSELGQGNNSPLHF. DNA for the CDR3: TGTGCCAGCAGTGAATTAGGACAGGGGAATAATTCACCCCTCCACTTT.

The chain combines TRBV18 with TRBJ2-3, with 9 bases matching TRBD2. V was pared by 3 bases and J by 2 bases, with 6 bases of the junction left unmatched. CDR1 KGHSH and CDR2 LQKENI come from the germline V gene. The CDR3 totals 16 residues. CDR3: CASSPLLAGPTDTQYF. The CDR3 nucleotides are TGTGCCAGCTCACCTCTCCTAGCGGGACCCACAGATACGCAGTATTTT.

The V gene is TRBV28, the J gene TRBJ1-2; D may be TRBD1 (5 bases). Trimming pared 4 bases from V and 3 bases from J, leaving 21 bases between. The length of the CDR3 is 17 residues. CDR1 is MDHEN, CDR2 SYDVKM, per germline. The CDR3 coding sequence is TGTGCCAGCAGTTCATGGGCCTCGAGACAGAGATACTATGGCTACACCTTC. Residues: CASSSWASRQRYYGYTF.

V usage is TRBV6-1 and J usage is TRBJ1-2; D unclear. Germline V gives CDR1 MNHNS, CDR2 SASEGT. There are 13 residues in the CDR3. The V gene lost 11 bases and the J gene lost 3 bases, with 16 bases spanning the gap. The CDR3 nucleotides are TGTGCCTCTGGGAGGGTTTCGGACTATGGCTACACCTTC. It translates to CASGRVSDYGYTF.

The chain links TRBV11-2 to TRBJ1-1, with D perhaps TRBD1 (5 bases). Germline CDR1 is SGHAT and CDR2 is FQNNGV. CDR3 length: 14 residues. Trimming stripped 1 base from V and 4 bases from J, with 10 bases between. CDR3: CASSLGQTRTEAFF. CDR3 nucleotides: TGTGCCAGCAGCTTAGGACAGACCCGCACTGAAGCTTTCTTT. The full variable domain, rest sourced from reference TRBV11-2 and TRBJ1-1, is EAGVAQSPRYKIIEKRQSVAFWCNPISGHATLYWYQQILGQGPKLLIQFQNNGVVDDSQLPKDRFSAERLKGVDSTLKIQPAKLEDSAVYLCASSLGQTRTEAFFGQGTRLTVV.

The chain combines TRBV15 with TRBJ2-1; TRBD2 matches at 9 bases. Looked up from germline, CDR1 is LNHNV and CDR2 is YYDKDF (reference sequence). The CDR3 is 17 amino acids. V lost 0 bases to trimming and J lost 9 bases; unmatched junction nucleotides: 12. Written as DNA, the CDR3 is TGTGCCACCAGCAGAGATGTAGGGTTAGCGGGAGTAACTGAGCAGTTCTTC. As protein: CATSRDVGLAGVTEQFF.

The chain has TRBV18 and TRBJ2-1, with D hard to call. CDR3 length equals 15 residues. Germline V gene data show CDR1 as KGHSH and CDR2 as LQKENI. The V gene lost 3 bases and the J gene lost 8 bases, with 17 bases spanning the gap. The CDR3 DNA reads TGTGCCAGCTCACCGCCACGATGGCTTTCCGATGAGCAGTTCTTC. Translation gives CASSPPRWLSDEQFF.

The V gene is TRBV19, the J gene TRBJ2-2, with 9 bases that match TRBD2. The CDR3 consists of 15 residues. The ends lost 5 bases at V and 7 bases at J; junction bases unmatched: 8. The germline gives CDR1 LNHDA, CDR2 SQIVND (reference sequence). The CDR3 sequence is CASSFGGRAHGELFF. The DNA of the CDR3 is TGTGCCAGTAGTTTTGGCGGGAGGGCGCACGGGGAGCTGTTTTTT. The full variable domain, rest sourced from reference TRBV19 and TRBJ2-2, is DGGITQSPKYLFRKEGQNVTLSCEQNLNHDAMYWYRQDPGQGLRLIYYSQIVNDFQKGDIAEGYSVSREKKESFPLTVTSAQKNPTAFYLCASSFGGRAHGELFFGEGSRLTVL.